One T cell receptor beta chain is described in this entry. What it recognizes is unknown. These data come from a study of T cells in Graves' hyperthyroidism and ophthalmopathy. Criteria for exclusion of patients were uncontrolled infection, other autoimmune disease, pregnancy or lactation. Thyroid ultrasound and orbital computed tomography, with clinical symptoms and serum thyroxine and TRAb, informed diagnoses. Amplification targeted TCR beta CDR3 regions from RNA transcripts. HTBI primers were the set used in a first-round RT-PCR of the TCR CDR3. TCRdb processed the multiplex PCR reads anew with MiXCR; each CDR3 protein has one entry. The data contain approximately 640,000 distinct CDR3 sequences, roughly 45% of them singletons. Study-level points and caveats: Blood also carried most thyroid clonotypes expanded above 0.001. For ophthalmopathy, model prediction preceded onset by a median about 6.2 months.

Trimming left V 8 bases short and J 3 bases short, with 16 bases between. The CDR3 has 14 amino acids. Looked up from germline, CDR1 is MGHDK and CDR2 is SYGVNS. Sequenced sample: peripheral blood or thyroid tissue (not recorded which). This receptor was identified in an adult man with Graves' disease, either hyperthyroidism or ophthalmopathy (not recorded which). V and J are TRBV25-1 and TRBJ1-2; D is unresolved. CDR3: CASVSVEMDYGYTF. The CDR3 bases are TGTGCCAGCGTATCGGTTGAGATGGACTATGGCTACACCTTC.